The present TCR beta chain was sequenced within a study of beta chain features in type 1 diabetes. This clone has more than one count but fewer than ten. Antigen: not known. General observations from the study: The study found fewer insertions and more deletions at VDJ junctions in type 1 diabetes patients. TCRB CDR3s were moderately but significantly shorter in Type 1 diabetes patients in all four CD4+ subsets. The naive, central memory and Treg TCRB repertoires looked more alike in patients than they did in healthy donors.

Expressed TCRB transcripts were sequenced because the entire RNA isolate underwent reverse transcription. Naive, central memory and regulatory T cell samples averaged approximately 3.6 million immunoSEQ reads each. Profiling relied on immunoSEQ multiplex PCR, and the TCRdb table lists in-frame clones only, not all of them. Of 310,000 or so clones in the sample, roughly 15% were seen once. Germline assignment: CDR1 SGHRS and CDR2 YFSETQ. This CDR3 spans 15 amino acids. V was shortened by 4 bases and J by 3 bases, with 17 bases between the two germline ends. Source material: naive CD4+ T cells from blood. The sequence was collected from a man younger than 35 with type 1 diabetes. The chain has TRBV5-1 and TRBJ2-7; perhaps TRBD1 as D (6 bases). The CDR3: CASSRGPDSIYEQYF. DNA of the CDR3: TGCGCCAGCAGCCGCGGTCCGGACAGTATCTACGAGCAGTACTTC.